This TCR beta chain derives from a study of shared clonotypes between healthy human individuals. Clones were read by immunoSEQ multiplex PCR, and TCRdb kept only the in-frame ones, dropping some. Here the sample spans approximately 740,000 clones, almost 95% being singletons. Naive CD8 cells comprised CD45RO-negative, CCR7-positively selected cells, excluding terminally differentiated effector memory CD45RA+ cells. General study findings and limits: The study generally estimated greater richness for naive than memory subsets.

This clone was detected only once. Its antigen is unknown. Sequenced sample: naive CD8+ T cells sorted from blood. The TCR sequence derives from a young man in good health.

The CDR3: CATSRVGWSYEQYF. For the CDR3, the DNA is TGTGCCACCAGCAGGGTAGGGTGGTCCTACGAGCAGTACTTC. The chain carries TRBV15 and TRBJ2-7; no clear D gene. V dropped 3 bases and J dropped 1 base, with 10 bases sitting between them. The CDR3 spans 14 residues. Germline loops: CDR1 LNHNV, CDR2 YYDKDF (reference sequence).